A selection of T cell receptor beta chains follows, all from one sample in a study of T cells expressing NK-cell markers. TCRdb re-analyzed the 5' RACE reads; it lists each CDR3 protein once, without DNA. In all, the sample yields about 300,000 distinct CDR3 sequences. The sample consisted of blood T cells: a sorted CD56 or NKG2C T cell subset, CD4+ or CD8+ T cells, or bulk PBMC T cells (not recorded which). These receptors were obtained from a woman between 18 and 75 years old in good health. Each CDR3 is given with its conserved first and last residue.

V gene,J gene,CDR3 protein
TRBV6-2/TRBV6-3,TRBJ2-1,CASSSIRDRVGNEQFF
TRBV6-5,TRBJ2-7,CASSHLFSQYF
TRBV7-8,TRBJ1-5,CASSPHLGPQHF
TRBV20-1,TRBJ2-2,CSAPWGSSTGELFF
TRBV20-1,TRBJ2-7,CSAIAGGGYEQYF
TRBV9,TRBJ2-1,CASSAPRVAGGLYNEQFF
TRBV10-3,TRBJ1-1,CAISEGQTNTEAFF
TRBV5-4,TRBJ2-1,CASSSRNPSNEQFF
TRBV27,TRBJ1-2,CASSLRGGVGYTF
TRBV20-1,TRBJ1-4,CSASLEGQEKLFF
TRBV5-1,TRBJ1-1,CASSLNFGGTEAFF
TRBV12-3/TRBV12-4,TRBJ2-7,CASSLAVSGSSYEQYF
TRBV5-1,TRBJ2-3,CASSLGLTDTQYF
TRBV9,TRBJ2-3,CASSVDEGTDTQYF